The rows below give T cell receptor beta chains drawn from one sample of a study of shared clonotypes between healthy human individuals. TCRdb's table, derived via immunoSEQ multiplex PCR, lists solely in-frame clones and lacks some. The repertoire holds about 2.3 million clones, with more than 85% as singletons. The sample consisted of naive CD4+ T cells from PBMCs. The receptor source for this set is a man between 18 and 29 years old in good health. Some clones in this sample may be carry-over from other donors' samples. CDR3s include the opening cysteine and the closing phenylalanine or tryptophan. The D gene is left open where the match is weak. A clone size is listed for some rows: how often the clone was seen (once, few, many), or a class if it is expanded.

v_gene	abundance	j_gene	d_gene	CDR3aa	CDR3nt
TRBV30	once	TRBJ2-7	.	CAWSDGSYEQYF	TGTGCCTGGAGTGACGGCTCCTACGAGCAGTACTTC
TRBV29-1	.	TRBJ2-7	.	CSVAHLLRYEQYF	TGCAGCGTTGCCCACCTGCTACGATACGAGCAGTACTTC
TRBV7-6	.	TRBJ2-2	.	CASSRLGGPSSWTGELFF	TGTGCCAGCAGCCGATTAGGGGGGCCCTCCTCGTGGACCGGGGAGCTGTTTTTT
TRBV5-1	.	TRBJ2-2	TRBD1	CASSFLGGTTGELFF	TGCGCCAGCAGCTTCCTAGGGGGCACGACCGGGGAGCTGTTTTTT
TRBV2	.	TRBJ2-1	TRBD2	CASTRLAVGDEQFF	TGTGCCAGCACCAGACTAGCGGTGGGGGATGAGCAGTTCTTC
TRBV18	.	TRBJ2-4	.	CASSPDQNIQYF	TGTGCCAGCTCACCGGACCAAAACATTCAGTACTTC
TRBV7-3	few	TRBJ1-1	.	CASSLQGITEAFF	TGTGCCAGCAGCTTACAGGGGATCACTGAAGCTTTCTTT
TRBV18	.	TRBJ2-7	.	CASSQPRTYEQYF	TGTGCCAGCTCCCAACCTCGGACCTACGAGCAGTACTTC
TRBV11-1	.	TRBJ2-3	TRBD2	CASSSLLLAGGITDTQYF	TGTGCCAGCAGCTCCCTACTACTAGCGGGAGGTATCACAGATACGCAGTATTTT
TRBV6-5	.	TRBJ2-7	.	CASSPGDVLEQYF	TGTGCCAGCAGTCCGGGAGACGTTTTGGAGCAGTACTTC
TRBV18	.	TRBJ2-2	.	CASSPRLMGPAGELFF	TGTGCCAGCTCACCACGGTTGATGGGGCCGGCCGGGGAGCTGTTTTTT
TRBV19	.	TRBJ2-7	TRBD1	CASSITGGYEQYF	TGTGCCAGTAGTATCACAGGGGGCTACGAGCAGTACTTC
TRBV5-4	.	TRBJ2-7	TRBD2	CASSPSAGLAGYEQYF	TGTGCCAGCAGCCCAAGTGCGGGACTAGCGGGCTACGAGCAGTACTTC
TRBV11-2	.	TRBJ2-1	TRBD2	CASSRDLGEGYNEQFF	TGTGCCAGCAGCAGGGACTTGGGGGAGGGATACAATGAGCAGTTCTTC
TRBV21-1	.	TRBJ1-3	.	CASYRGAKQGRDSGNTIYF	TGTGCCAGCTACCGGGGGGCAAAGCAGGGAAGGGACTCTGGAAACACCATATATTTT
TRBV14	.	TRBJ2-2	.	CASSRQSVANTGELFF	TGTGCCAGCAGCCGTCAAAGCGTCGCGAACACCGGGGAGCTGTTTTTT
TRBV6-5	.	TRBJ2-1	.	CASSRENNEQFF	TGTGCCAGCAGCCGCGAGAACAATGAGCAGTTCTTC